The sequence of this TCR beta chain was determined in a study of T cells in Graves' hyperthyroidism and ophthalmopathy. CDR1 LGHNT and CDR2 FRNRAP come from the germline V gene. V shed 6 bases, J shed 3 bases, and the junction held 11 bases outside the gene matches. The CDR3 has 17 amino acids. Amplified regions were TCR beta CDR3 sequences from RNA transcripts. First-round RT-PCR targeting the TCR CDR3 was performed with the HTBI primer set. In TCRdb, the multiplex PCR reads were re-called with MiXCR into one record per CDR3 protein. The sample includes 370,000 or so distinct CDR3 sequences, roughly 25% seen only once; the top ten take around 79%.

The rearrangement uses TRBV12-5 and TRBJ2-1; TRBD1 matches 10 bases. The specimen sequenced was blood. This sequence was found in a man aged 50 to 59 with Graves' hyperthyroidism. The CDR3 region has the DNA TGTGCTAGTGGGGGACCCGGACAGGGGGAAAGCTACAATGAGCAGTTCTTC. Its protein product is CASGGPGQGESYNEQFF.